Sequencing of this T cell receptor beta chain was carried out in a study of graft-versus-host responses after intestinal transplantation (dated by TCRdb to the early 2020s). For context, the study as a whole: Recipients received multivisceral, liver-intestinal, or isolated intestinal transplants. Anti-thymocyte globulin induction was given to all recipients, followed by maintenance tacrolimus and steroids for 2 to 3 years. Bulk TCR-beta CDR3 sequencing was used to track graft-versus-host and host-versus-graft alloreactive T cell clones in the graft, circulation and bone marrow after intestinal transplantation. Alloreactive clones were identified by sequencing pre-transplant mixed lymphocyte reaction products and comparing these products with unstimulated pre-transplant donor and recipient T cells. The cohort enrolled about two dozen intestinal transplant recipients including one retransplant, and a few patients lacking pretransplant specimens were excluded. A peak of at least 4% donor T cells among recipient peripheral blood mononuclear cells was the definition used for donor T cell macrochimerism. Rather than being sequenced by the commercial service, samples from a few later patients were sequenced in-house on an Illumina MiSeq and processed with MiXCR. General study outcomes and caveats: Early after transplant, peak levels of circulating GvH clones were associated with declines in HvG clones. Conclusions were limited by the relatively low number and heterogeneity of intestinal transplant patients. GvH clones were detected in recipient bone marrow, and some of these GvH clones were observed earlier in ileal mucosa or blood, consistent with an intestinal mucosal origin. Patients with donor T cell macrochimerism had high GvH to HvG T cell clonal ratios in their allografts.

Note on this clone: Its antigen is currently not known. No much larger clone is present one base from it, and per-base qualities are unavailable.

In the first month after transplant, blood samples were collected up to 4 times, and after that at least monthly when available. The CDR3 measures 16 amino acids from cysteine to phenylalanine. Only the CDR3 DNA is retained, 48 bases long and in frame from the first base. Trimmed from V: 2 bases; trimmed from J: 6 bases; junction bases lacking a gene match: 10. The germline V gene provides CDR1 MNHEY and CDR2 SVGAGI. Library preparation used the immunoSEQ multiplex PCR assay. High-throughput TCR-beta CDR3 sequencing of genomic DNA from most patients was performed by Adaptive Biotechnologies. The original methods were these. Adaptive's ImmunoSEQ software supplied the TCR sequencing data for approximately 18 patients, while MiXCR and VDJtools were used to process three other patients. CDR3 nucleotide sequences shared by donor and recipient were removed because the origin of these sequences could not be assigned. To be classed as alloreactive, a clone needed at least 2-fold expansion over unstimulated cells and a minimum CFSE-low frequency of 0.002% (template counts) or 0.001% (read counts). Clones were considered mappable if detected in sequenced pre-transplant spleen, lymph node, or MLR CFSE-low populations of the donor or recipient. The cumulative frequency of alloreactive clones was calculated as a percentage of all sequences, weighted by copy number. TCRdb provides this immuneACCESS table in a form limited to in-frame rearrangements. Some clones are lacking; in checked studies, under half of them reflect an unresolved V gene, and why the rest are absent is not known. D and trimming were read from the DNA, whereas the V and J calls and clone size are those reported in that table. In this sample the table shows 15,000 to 20,000 clones, roughly 82% of which occur a single time. The biggest ten clones account for about 1.9% of the sample.

The rearranged segments are TRBV6-5 and TRBJ2-1; 7 of the junction bases match TRBD1. The receptor comes from a human patient who received an intestinal transplant, so some T cells may come from the graft donor. The sample here was PBMCs, taken 14 days after transplant. The DNA sequence is TGTGCCAGCAGTTACGGGACGACAGGGCCCATCAATGAGCAGTTCTTC. This codes for CASSYGTTGPINEQFF.